This T cell receptor (beta chain) is from a study of T and B cells in COVID-19 patients. Looking at the study overall: Peripheral blood came from COVID-19 patients with active infection or after recovery. Of 20 active-infection patients, about 13 were critically ill with mechanical ventilation or extracorporeal membrane oxygenation. Whole-study findings and limits: Patients with COVID-19 reportedly showed strongly skewed T cell receptor beta variable and joining gene usage.

This clonotype rates as medium-sized. What it recognizes is unknown. Per germline, CDR1 LNHDA and CDR2 SQIVND (reference sequence). The CDR3 length is 14 residues. With 2 bases clipped from V and 3 bases from J, the junction kept 3 bases outside the gene matches. Multiplex PCR with BIOMED2 TRB-A/B primer pools amplified TRB rearrangements. TCRdb re-called the multiplex PCR reads with MiXCR, one entry per CDR3 protein. Among fewer than 8,000 distinct CDR3 sequences listed, 26% were seen once. TRB was amplified from about 240-490 ng of blood genomic DNA. V usage is TRBV19 and J usage is TRBJ2-7; 8 bases fit TRBD1. Sequenced input: blood. The clonotype was recovered from a human donor with active COVID-19. The CDR3 loop is CASSIKQGGYEQYF. CDR3 DNA sequence: TGTGCCAGTAGTATAAAACAGGGGGGCTACGAGCAGTACTTC.